The 5 T cell receptor beta chains below were found in one sample sequenced in a study of blood T cells in healthy people across ages (dated by TCRdb to 2015 to 2017). The library was generated by 5' RACE. A second PCR of roughly 6 to 12 cycles was run with a J-beta primer mix and a sample-barcoded 5' primer. Clones were called with MiXCR by TCRdb after fastp trimmed the public reads at Q25, and only in-frame beta chains were retained. A single entry per CDR3 protein holds the most common genes and DNA from its merged rows. Across this sample there are approximately 2,000,000 distinct CDR3 sequences, with 39% seen only once. The leading ten clones occupy around 23% of the sample. The sample was blood. The receptor set was obtained from a human donor in good health.

The J gene is TRBJ1-1, the V gene TRBV12-3 or TRBV12-4; D gene uncertain. V gave up 3 bases and J gave up 7 bases, with 12 bases separating them. The CDR3 covers 13 residues. The CDR3 sequence: CASSFEQSSEAFF. In nucleotides, the CDR3 is TGTGCCAGCAGTTTTGAGCAGTCGAGTGAAGCTTTCTTT.

The table lists this clonotype with many counts. The rearrangement uses TRBV2 and TRBJ1-5; D unclear. In germline, CDR1 is SNHLY, CDR2 FYNNEI. Trimming took off 4 bases at V and 5 bases at J, with 9 bases between the two ends. This CDR3 has 13 residues. CDR3 DNA sequence: TGTGCCAGCAGTGTGAACTTGTATCAGCCCCAGCATTTT. This sequence encodes CASSVNLYQPQHF.

The chain combines TRBV3-1 with TRBJ1-1; TRBD1 might be the D (6 bases). From germline, CDR1 is LGHDT and CDR2 YNNKEL (reference sequence). This CDR3 comprises 13 residues. Trimming removed 4 bases at V and 10 bases at J, with 16 bases between. The DNA of the CDR3 is TGTGCCAGCAGCCCTGACAGGTGGTTTGGAGCTTTCTTT. This sequence encodes CASSPDRWFGAFF. Combining the CDR3 with reference TRBV3-1 and TRBJ1-1 gives the whole variable domain DTAVSQTPKYLVTQMGNDKSIKCEQNLGHDTMYWYKQDSKKFLKIMFSYNNKELIINETVPNRFSPKSPDKAHLNLHINSLELGDSAVYFCASSPDRWFGAFFGQGTRLTVV.

The chain joins TRBV6-2 or TRBV6-3 to TRBJ1-2; a possible D gene is TRBD1 (6 bases). Germline CDR1 reads MNHEY; CDR2 reads SVGEGT. The CDR3 spans 12 residues. Trimming cost V 7 bases and J 3 bases, with 9 bases left between them. Here the CDR3 reads CASNQGYYGYTF. CDR3 sequence (DNA): TGTGCCAGCAATCAGGGGTACTATGGCTACACCTTC.

This clonotype was seen a few times. The CDR3 region is CASSPGEPNYGYTF. DNA of the CDR3: TGTGCCAGCAGCCCGGGAGAGCCTAACTATGGCTACACCTTC. V usage is TRBV5-4 and J usage is TRBJ1-2; D gene uncertain. Between the trimmed V and J ends, which lost 4 bases and 0 bases, there was a span of 10 bases. The CDR3 is 14 residues long. Germline V CDR1 and CDR2: SGHNT, YYREEE (reference sequence).